The 10 T cell receptor beta chains in this list originate from one sample, sequenced in a study of shared T cell receptors in the human thymus. Generated by immunoSEQ multiplex PCR, the TCRdb table keeps only in-frame clones and is missing some. The sample lists about 660,000 clones; over 75% were seen once. Separately, the same data were catalogued under a study of human thymus T cells.

Sample: thymocytes. These receptors all stem from a boy less than two years old with a congenital heart defect.

This chain joins TRBV27 and TRBJ1-1; TRBD1 is a possible D gene (5 bases). The CDR3 loop spans 15 amino acids. Germline V CDR1 and CDR2: MNHEY, SMNVEV (reference sequence). Trimming removed 0 bases at V and 5 bases at J, with 13 bases between. The CDR3 protein is CASSLSPVKGTEAFF. As DNA, the CDR3 is TGTGCCAGCAGTTTATCTCCGGTCAAGGGGACTGAAGCTTTCTTT.

This chain connects TRBV29-1 to TRBJ2-5, with D maybe TRBD2 (5 bases). V was cut by 0 bases and J by 1 base, with 27 bases left in between. Germline-derived CDR1 and CDR2 are SQVTM and ANQGSEA. CDR3 length: 20 residues. CDR3: CSVEDPVGGGPREGQETQYF. CDR3 DNA sequence: TGCAGCGTTGAAGATCCGGTGGGCGGCGGTCCACGAGAGGGCCAAGAGACCCAGTACTTC.

This chain links TRBV14 with TRBJ2-3; 12 nucleotides align to TRBD2. Looked up from germline, CDR1 is SGHDN and CDR2 is FVKESK. There are 17 residues in the CDR3. V gave up 1 base and J gave up 4 bases; unmatched junction bases: 6. CDR3 loop: CASSQGPSGRGPDTQYF. The CDR3 region has the DNA TGTGCCAGCAGCCAAGGCCCTAGCGGGAGGGGCCCAGATACGCAGTATTTT.

The chain joins TRBV6-4 to TRBJ2-2, with a weak D call TRBD1 (6 bases). From germline, CDR1 is MRHNA and CDR2 SNTAGT. Trimming left V 3 bases short and J 2 bases short, with 25 bases between. The CDR3 loop spans 20 amino acids. In DNA form, the CDR3 reads TGTGCCAGCAGTGAAGAAGCAGACCAAGGGGGTCTGAAAAACACCGGGGAGCTGTTTTTT. This gives the protein CASSEEADQGGLKNTGELFF.

This chain connects TRBV30 to TRBJ2-1, with 9 positions matching TRBD2. The germline gives CDR1 GTSNPN, CDR2 SVGIG (reference sequence). J lost 8 bases, V lost 3 bases, and 23 bases had no gene match. This CDR3 contains 19 residues. DNA for the CDR3: TGTGCCTGGAGATTTATTTGGGCTAGCGGGACCCATATCGACGATGAGCAGTTCTTC. Encoded protein: CAWRFIWASGTHIDDEQFF.

This clone has just a few counts. DNA for the CDR3: TGTGCCAGCAGCTACCAGGGGGATGACACCGGGGAGCTGTTTTTT. Protein: CASSYQGDDTGELFF. The chain uses TRBV5-4 and TRBJ2-2, with 7 bases fitting TRBD1. Germline CDR1 reads SGHNT; CDR2 reads YYREEE (reference sequence). V lost 3 bases and J lost 3; bases outside the gene matches: 5. The CDR3 consists of 15 residues.

This clone has more than one count but fewer than ten. The CDR3: CAWRDFREALRTGELFF. CDR3 bases: TGTGCCTGGAGGGACTTTCGGGAGGCGCTTAGGACCGGGGAGCTGTTTTTT. This chain connects TRBV30 to TRBJ2-2; TRBD2 aligns across 7 bases. The CDR3 covers 17 residues. Trimming took 3 bases from V and 5 from J; bases not matched to a gene: 15. Germline assignment: CDR1 GTSNPN and CDR2 SVGIG (reference sequence).

This chain links TRBV27 with TRBJ2-7; D is possibly TRBD1 (5 bases). V was clipped by 5 bases and J by 6 bases, with 20 bases between them. Germline V gene lookup returns CDR1 MNHEY and CDR2 SMNVEV (reference sequence). The CDR3 spans 15 residues. In DNA form, the CDR3 reads TGTGCCAGCAGTCCTCAGGGTCCCCATAGCTCCGAGCAGTACTTC. Translated: CASSPQGPHSSEQYF.

The chain couples TRBV6-5 to TRBJ2-2; 11 nucleotides line up with TRBD2. The length of the CDR3 is 15 residues. V lost 4 bases and J lost 6; bases outside the gene matches: 4. Germline loops: CDR1 MNHEY, CDR2 SVGAGI. CDR3 nucleotide sequence: TGTGCCAGCAGTTTACTAGCGGGAGTTTCCGGGGAGCTGTTTTTT. The encoded protein is CASSLLAGVSGELFF.

The rearrangement joins TRBV5-1 to TRBJ2-1, with 12 positions matching TRBD1. The V gene end was trimmed by 4 bases and the J gene end by 7 bases; junction bases not matched to a gene: 9. This CDR3 is built from 16 residues. Germline V lookup: CDR1 SGHRS, CDR2 YFSETQ. CDR3 loop: CASSHRDRGQRNEQFF. In DNA form, the CDR3 reads TGCGCCAGCAGCCACCGGGACAGGGGGCAGAGGAATGAGCAGTTCTTC.